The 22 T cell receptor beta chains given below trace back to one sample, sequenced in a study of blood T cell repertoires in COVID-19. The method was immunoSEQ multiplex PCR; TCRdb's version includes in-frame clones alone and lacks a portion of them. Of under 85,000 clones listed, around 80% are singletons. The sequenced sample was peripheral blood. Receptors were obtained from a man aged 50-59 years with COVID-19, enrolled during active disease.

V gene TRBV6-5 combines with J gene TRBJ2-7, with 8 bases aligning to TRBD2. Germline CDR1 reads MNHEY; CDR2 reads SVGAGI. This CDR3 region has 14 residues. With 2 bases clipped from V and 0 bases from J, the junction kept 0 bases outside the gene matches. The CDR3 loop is CASSYSGGSYEQYF. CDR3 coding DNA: TGTGCCAGCAGTTACAGCGGGGGCTCCTACGAGCAGTACTTC.

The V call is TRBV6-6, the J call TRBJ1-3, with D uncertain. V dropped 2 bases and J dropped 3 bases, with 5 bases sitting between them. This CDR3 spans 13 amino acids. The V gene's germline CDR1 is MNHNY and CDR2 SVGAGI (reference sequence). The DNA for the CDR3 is TGTGCCAGCAGTTACCTCAGTGGAAACACCATATATTTT. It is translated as CASSYLSGNTIYF.

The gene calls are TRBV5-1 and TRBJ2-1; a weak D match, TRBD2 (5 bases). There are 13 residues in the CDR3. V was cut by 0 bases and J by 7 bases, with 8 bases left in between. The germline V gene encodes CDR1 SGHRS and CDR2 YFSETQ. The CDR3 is CASSLGETNEQFF. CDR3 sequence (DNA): TGCGCCAGCAGCTTGGGGGAGACTAATGAGCAGTTCTTC.

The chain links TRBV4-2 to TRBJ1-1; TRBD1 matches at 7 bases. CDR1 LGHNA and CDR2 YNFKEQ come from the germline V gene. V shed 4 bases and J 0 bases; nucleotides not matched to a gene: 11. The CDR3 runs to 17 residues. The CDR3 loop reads CASSLAITGDVNTEAFF. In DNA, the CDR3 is TGTGCCAGCAGCCTAGCAATAACAGGGGATGTGAACACTGAAGCTTTCTTT.

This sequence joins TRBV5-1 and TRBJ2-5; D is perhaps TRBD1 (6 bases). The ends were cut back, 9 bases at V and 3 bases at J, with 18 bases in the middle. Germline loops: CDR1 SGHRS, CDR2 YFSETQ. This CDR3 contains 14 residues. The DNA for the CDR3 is TGCGCCACCAGACCAGGGGCCCCCAAAGAGACCCAGTACTTC. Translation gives CATRPGAPKETQYF. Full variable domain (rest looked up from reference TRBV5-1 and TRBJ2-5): KAGVTQTPRYLIKTRGQQVTLSCSPISGHRSVSWYQQTPGQGLQFLFEYFSETQRNKGNFPGRFSGRQFSNSRSEMNVSTLELGDSALYLCATRPGAPKETQYFGPGTRLLVL.

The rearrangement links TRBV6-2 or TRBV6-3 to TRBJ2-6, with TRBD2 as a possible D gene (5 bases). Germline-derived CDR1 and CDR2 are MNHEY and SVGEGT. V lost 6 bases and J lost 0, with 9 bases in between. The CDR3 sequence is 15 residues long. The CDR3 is CASSNGVSGANVLTF. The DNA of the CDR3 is TGTGCCAGCAGCAACGGGGTCTCTGGGGCCAACGTCCTGACTTTC.

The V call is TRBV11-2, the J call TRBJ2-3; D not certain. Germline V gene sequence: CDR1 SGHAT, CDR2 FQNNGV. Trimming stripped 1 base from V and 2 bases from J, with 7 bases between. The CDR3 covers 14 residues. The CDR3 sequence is CASSLGRNTDTQYF. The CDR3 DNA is TGTGCCAGCAGCTTAGGGCGGAACACAGATACGCAGTATTTT.

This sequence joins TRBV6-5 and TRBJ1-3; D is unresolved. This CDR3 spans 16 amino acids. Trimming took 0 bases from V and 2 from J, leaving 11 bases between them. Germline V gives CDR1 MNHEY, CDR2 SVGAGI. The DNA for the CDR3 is TGTGCCAGCAGTTACTCGCCGTGGCCGACTGGAAACACCATATATTTT. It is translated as CASSYSPWPTGNTIYF.

CDR3 nucleotide sequence: TGTGCCAGCAGTTCCAGTGGTGGCCAGCCCCAGCATTTT. This sequence encodes CASSSSGGQPQHF. V and J are TRBV12-3 or TRBV12-4 and TRBJ1-5; D is uncertain. V lost 4 bases, J lost 7 bases, and 11 bases lay in between. The CDR3 runs to 13 residues.

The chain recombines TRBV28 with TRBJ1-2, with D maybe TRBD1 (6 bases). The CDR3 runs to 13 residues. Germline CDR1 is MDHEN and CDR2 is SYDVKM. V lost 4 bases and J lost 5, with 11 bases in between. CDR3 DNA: TGTGCCAGCAGTTCCGGACAGCTTTATGGCTACACCTTC. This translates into CASSSGQLYGYTF.

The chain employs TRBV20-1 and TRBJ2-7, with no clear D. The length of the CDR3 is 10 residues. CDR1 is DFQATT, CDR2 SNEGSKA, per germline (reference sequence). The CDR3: CRQESGEQYF. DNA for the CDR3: TGCAGACAAGAATCGGGCGAGCAGTACTTC.

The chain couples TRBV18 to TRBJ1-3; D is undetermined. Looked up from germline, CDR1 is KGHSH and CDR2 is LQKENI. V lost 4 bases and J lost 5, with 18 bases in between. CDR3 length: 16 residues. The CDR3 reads CASSLNPAKARNTIYF. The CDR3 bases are TGTGCCAGCTCACTAAACCCAGCCAAAGCGAGAAACACCATATATTTT.

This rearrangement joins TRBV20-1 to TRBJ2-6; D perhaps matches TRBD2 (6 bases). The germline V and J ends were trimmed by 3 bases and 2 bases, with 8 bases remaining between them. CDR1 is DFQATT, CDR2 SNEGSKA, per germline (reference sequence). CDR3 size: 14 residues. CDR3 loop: CSASTGAGANVLTF. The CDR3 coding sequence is TGCAGTGCTAGTACGGGGGCTGGGGCCAACGTCCTGACTTTC.

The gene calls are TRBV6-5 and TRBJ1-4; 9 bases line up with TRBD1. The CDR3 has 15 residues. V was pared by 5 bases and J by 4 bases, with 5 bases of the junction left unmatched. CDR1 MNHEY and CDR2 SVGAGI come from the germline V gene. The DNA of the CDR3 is TGTGCCAGCAGTCCGAGGGACAGGGTTAATGAAAAACTGTTTTTT. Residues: CASSPRDRVNEKLFF.

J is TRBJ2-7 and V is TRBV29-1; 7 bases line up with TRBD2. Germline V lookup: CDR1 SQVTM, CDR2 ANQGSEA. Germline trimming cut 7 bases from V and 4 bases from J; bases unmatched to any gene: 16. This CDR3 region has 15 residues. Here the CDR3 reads CSAQTGRGVGYEQYF. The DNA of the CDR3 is TGCAGCGCCCAGACCGGCCGGGGGGTAGGGTACGAGCAGTACTTC.

In DNA, the CDR3 is TGTGCCAGTAGTATTGGACAGAACTATCGATACGAGCAGTACTTC. This gives the protein CASSIGQNYRYEQYF. V is TRBV19 and J is TRBJ2-7, with D tentatively TRBD1 (6 bases). The V end was cut by 3 bases, the J end by 4 bases, with 16 bases between. Germline CDR1 is LNHDA and CDR2 is SQIVND (reference sequence). The CDR3 consists of 15 residues.

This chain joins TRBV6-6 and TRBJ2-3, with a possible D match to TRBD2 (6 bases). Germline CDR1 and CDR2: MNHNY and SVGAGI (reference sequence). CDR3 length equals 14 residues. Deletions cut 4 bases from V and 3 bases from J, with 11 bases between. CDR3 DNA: TGTGCCAGCAGTTTTGGGACTGCGACAGATACGCAGTATTTT. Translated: CASSFGTATDTQYF.

CDR3: CASSQDGARGNSPLHF. CDR3 nucleotide sequence: TGCGCCAGCAGCCAAGATGGGGCCAGGGGGAATTCACCCCTCCACTTT. V and J are TRBV4-1 and TRBJ1-6, with TRBD1 identical over 7 bases. This CDR3 contains 16 residues. The junction had 6 bases not matched to a gene; V was cut back by 0 bases and J by 7 bases. Per the germline V gene, CDR1 is MGHRA and CDR2 is YSYEKL.

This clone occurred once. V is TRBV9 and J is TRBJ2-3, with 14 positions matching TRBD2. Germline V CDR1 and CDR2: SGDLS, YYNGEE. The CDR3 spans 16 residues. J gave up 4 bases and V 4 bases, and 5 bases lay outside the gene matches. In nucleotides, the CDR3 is TGTGCCAGCAGCTCCCGACTAGCGGGGGGGCCAGATACGCAGTATTTT. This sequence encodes CASSSRLAGGPDTQYF.

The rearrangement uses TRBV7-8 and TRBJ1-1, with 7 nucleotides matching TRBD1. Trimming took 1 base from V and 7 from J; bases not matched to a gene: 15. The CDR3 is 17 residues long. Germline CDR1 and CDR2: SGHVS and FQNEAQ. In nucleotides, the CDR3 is TGTGCCAGCAGCTTAGACCCCGCCGGGACAGAAGCTATTGAAGCTTTCTTT. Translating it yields CASSLDPAGTEAIEAFF.

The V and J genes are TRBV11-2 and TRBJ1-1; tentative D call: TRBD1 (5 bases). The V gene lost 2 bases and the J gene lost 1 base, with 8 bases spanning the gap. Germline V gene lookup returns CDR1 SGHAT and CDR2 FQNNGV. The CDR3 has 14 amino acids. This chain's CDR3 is CASSLRQKNTEAFF. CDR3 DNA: TGTGCCAGCAGCTTAAGACAGAAGAACACTGAAGCTTTCTTT.

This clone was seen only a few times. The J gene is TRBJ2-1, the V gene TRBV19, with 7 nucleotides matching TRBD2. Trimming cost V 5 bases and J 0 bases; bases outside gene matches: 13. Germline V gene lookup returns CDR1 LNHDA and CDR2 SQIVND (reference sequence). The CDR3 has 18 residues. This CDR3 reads CASSFAIGGGSSYNEQFF. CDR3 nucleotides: TGTGCCAGTAGTTTCGCCATCGGCGGGGGAAGCTCCTACAATGAGCAGTTCTTC. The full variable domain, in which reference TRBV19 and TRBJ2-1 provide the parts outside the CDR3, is DGGITQSPKYLFRKEGQNVTLSCEQNLNHDAMYWYRQDPGQGLRLIYYSQIVNDFQKGDIAEGYSVSREKKESFPLTVTSAQKNPTAFYLCASSFAIGGGSSYNEQFFGPGTRLTVL.